The clone carrying this T cell receptor (beta chain) appeared many times. Its antigen is undetermined. The time point: persistent/refractory GD, antithyroid drugs over 5 years with positive TRAb. Following extraction of RNA from PBMCs, that RNA was used to make the TCR library. These data originate in a study of regulatory T cells in long-lasting Graves disease. Study observations and caveats: Peripheral blood alone, not thyroid tissue, underwent study.

According to the study, TCR beta libraries were built with iRepertoire HTBI primers and CDR3-region Arm-PCR. TCRdb reprocessed the multiplex PCR reads with MiXCR, giving one entry per CDR3 protein. Here the sample spans some 340,000 distinct CDR3 sequences, more than 20% being singletons. The origin of this receptor is a woman aged 40 to 55 with Graves disease. The source material was peripheral blood mononuclear cells (PBMCs), sampled when the disease was refractory, from a patient treated with antithyroid drugs.

CDR3 protein: CASSSHTGSNQPQHF. CDR3 nucleotides: TGTGCCAGCAGTTCGCACACAGGTAGCAATCAGCCCCAGCATTTT. The rearrangement uses TRBV28 and TRBJ1-5, with D perhaps matching TRBD1 (5 bases). Trimming shortened V by 4 bases and J by 0 bases, and 10 bases separated the two germline ends. This CDR3 comprises 15 residues. Germline V gene lookup returns CDR1 MDHEN and CDR2 SYDVKM.